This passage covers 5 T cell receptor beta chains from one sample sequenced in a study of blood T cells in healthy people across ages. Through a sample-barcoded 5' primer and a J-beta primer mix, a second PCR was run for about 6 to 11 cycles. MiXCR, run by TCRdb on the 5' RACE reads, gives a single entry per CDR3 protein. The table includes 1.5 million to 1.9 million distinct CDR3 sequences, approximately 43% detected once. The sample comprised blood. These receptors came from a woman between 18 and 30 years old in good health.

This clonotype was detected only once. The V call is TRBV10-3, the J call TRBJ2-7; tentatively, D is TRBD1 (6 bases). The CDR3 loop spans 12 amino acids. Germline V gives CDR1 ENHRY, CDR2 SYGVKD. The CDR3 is CVARRGENEQYF. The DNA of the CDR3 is TGTGTCGCACGCAGGGGAGAGAACGAGCAGTACTTC.

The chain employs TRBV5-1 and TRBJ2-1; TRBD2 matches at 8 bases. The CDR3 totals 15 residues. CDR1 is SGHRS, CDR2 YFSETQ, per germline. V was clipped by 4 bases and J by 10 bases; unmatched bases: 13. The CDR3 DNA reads TGCGCCAGCAGCGGCGCTAGCGGGCACTCCTACGAGCAGTTCTTC. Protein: CASSGASGHSYEQFF.

The CDR3 DNA reads as TGTGCCATCAGTGATAGGGGTAGCACAGATACGCAGTATTTT. As protein: CAISDRGSTDTQYF. V and J are TRBV10-3 and TRBJ2-3, with a possible D match to TRBD1 (5 bases). The germline gives CDR1 ENHRY, CDR2 SYGVKD. This CDR3 contains 14 residues. The V gene lost 3 bases and the J gene lost 0 bases, with 7 bases spanning the gap.

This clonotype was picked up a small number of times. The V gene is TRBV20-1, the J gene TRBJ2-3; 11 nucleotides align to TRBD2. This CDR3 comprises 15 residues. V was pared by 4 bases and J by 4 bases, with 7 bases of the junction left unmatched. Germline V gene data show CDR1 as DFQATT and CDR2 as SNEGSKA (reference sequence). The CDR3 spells CSAKILAGVPDTQYF. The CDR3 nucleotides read TGCAGTGCTAAGATACTAGCGGGAGTCCCAGATACGCAGTATTTT.

DNA for the CDR3: TGTGCCAGCAGGCAGATCCGGGACAACCTTAACTATGGCTACACCTTC. This codes for CASRQIRDNLNYGYTF. J is TRBJ1-2 and V is TRBV7-9; possibly TRBD1 for D (6 bases). The CDR3 is made up of 16 amino acids. Germline values: CDR1 SEHNR, CDR2 FQNEAQ (reference sequence). V was clipped by 6 bases and J by 1 base, with 18 bases between them.